Listed below are T cell receptor beta chains from one sample, sequenced in a study of CD8 T cells in Susac syndrome. Each CDR3 protein is one row after TCRdb ran MiXCR on the immunoSEQ multiplex PCR reads. The sample lists some 190,000 distinct CDR3 sequences; approximately 96% were seen once. What was sequenced was CD4+ T cells from PBMCs. Receptor source: a human donor with multiple sclerosis. Each CDR3 is given without its conserved first and last residue. The order of the fields is V gene, CDR3 protein.

>TRBV7-3
ASSSRQGRVGQPQH
>TRBV11-2
ASSRGGTVAYEQY
>TRBV29-1
SVARGTGNTEAF
>TRBV14
ASSQGAVYGYT
>TRBV5-4
ASSPKRTVHTSTDTQY
>TRBV2
ASATGRTDTQY
>TRBV4-3
ASSQGMGVSYEQY
>TRBV5-1
ASSFLAGTGELF
>TRBV9
ASSVEGLAAGEQY
>TRBV5-4
ASSRVAGAKNIQY
>TRBV13
ASSPTSGGLNTDTQY
>TRBV20-1
SARGGAEGTQY
>TRBV27
ASSSLGTGELF
>TRBV18
ASSPQVPGQGEAF
>TRBV4-2
ASSQVAESTDTQY
>TRBV12-3/TRBV12-4
ASSLFGQVNPYEQY
>TRBV29-1
SVLSASGGTDTQY
>TRBV29-1
SERGRGGYT
>TRBV3-1
ASSPTGQGNQPQH
>TRBV7-9
ASSLEGRRF
>TRBV29-1
SVQTRAMNTEAF
>TRBV6-5
ASSLRGPGIGYT
>TRBV7-3
ASSLTHLNTEAF
>TRBV30
AWRKTGVTYNEQF
>TRBV12-3/TRBV12-4
ASSWTGNQPQH
>TRBV28
ASSLNTGTYQPQH
>TRBV15
ATSRGPAGANNEQF
>TRBV9
ASSVTASNTEAF
>TRBV6-5
ASRLSRDRGGYT
>TRBV12-3/TRBV12-4
ASTLRAEAF